This TCR beta chain was profiled in a study of CD8 T cells in Susac syndrome. RNA totalling roughly 0.45 to 1 ug underwent reverse transcription with random hexamers. Each CDR3 protein gets one entry after TCRdb re-called the immunoSEQ multiplex PCR reads with MiXCR. This table has some 170,000 distinct CDR3 sequences, about 95% appearing once. CDR1 GTSNPN and CDR2 SVGIG come from the germline V gene (reference sequence). Trimming at V came to 8 bases and at J to 7 bases, leaving 7 bases not matched to a gene. CDR3 length: 11 amino acids. The clonotype originates from a human donor with Susac syndrome. This sequence joins TRBV30 and TRBJ2-7; 8 bases fit TRBD1. The sequenced material came from CD4+ T cells from PBMCs. CDR3 coding DNA: TGTGCCCGACAGGGGTATAGAGAGCAGTACTTC. Translated: CARQGYREQYF.